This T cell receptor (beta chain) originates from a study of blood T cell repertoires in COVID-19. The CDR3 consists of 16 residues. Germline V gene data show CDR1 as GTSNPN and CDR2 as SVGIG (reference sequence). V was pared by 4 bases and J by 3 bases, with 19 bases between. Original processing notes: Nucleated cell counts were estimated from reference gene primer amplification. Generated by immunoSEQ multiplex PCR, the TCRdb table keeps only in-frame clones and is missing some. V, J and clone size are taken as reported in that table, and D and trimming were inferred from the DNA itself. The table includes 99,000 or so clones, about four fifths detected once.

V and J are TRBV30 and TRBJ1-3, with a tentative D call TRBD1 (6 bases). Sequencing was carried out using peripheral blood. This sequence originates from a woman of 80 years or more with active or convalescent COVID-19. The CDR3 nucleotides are TGTGCCTGGACCAGGAAATCAGGGGTTTTTGGAAACACCATATATTTT. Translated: CAWTRKSGVFGNTIYF.